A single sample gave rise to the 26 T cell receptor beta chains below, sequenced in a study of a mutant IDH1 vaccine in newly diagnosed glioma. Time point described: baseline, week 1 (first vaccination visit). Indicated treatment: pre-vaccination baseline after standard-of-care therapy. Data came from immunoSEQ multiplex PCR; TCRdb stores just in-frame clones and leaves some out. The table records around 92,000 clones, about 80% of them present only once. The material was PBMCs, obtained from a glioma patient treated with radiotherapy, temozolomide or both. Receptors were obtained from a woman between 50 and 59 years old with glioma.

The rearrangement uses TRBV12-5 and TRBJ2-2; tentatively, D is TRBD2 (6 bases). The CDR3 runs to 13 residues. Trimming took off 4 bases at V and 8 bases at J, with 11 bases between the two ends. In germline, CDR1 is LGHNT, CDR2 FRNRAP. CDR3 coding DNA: TGTGCTAGTGGTTCGGAGGGCAGGGGGGAGCTGTTTTTT. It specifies CASGSEGRGELFF.

The CDR3 protein is CASRTGRGSPYNEQFF. CDR3 nucleotides: TGTGCCAGCAGAACAGGGCGCGGGAGCCCCTACAATGAGCAGTTCTTC. The rearrangement uses TRBV11-1 and TRBJ2-1, with a weak D call TRBD2 (7 bases). V was shortened by 6 bases and J by 2 bases, with 17 bases between the two germline ends. The CDR3 is 16 amino acids. The germline gives CDR1 SGHAT, CDR2 FQDESV (reference sequence).

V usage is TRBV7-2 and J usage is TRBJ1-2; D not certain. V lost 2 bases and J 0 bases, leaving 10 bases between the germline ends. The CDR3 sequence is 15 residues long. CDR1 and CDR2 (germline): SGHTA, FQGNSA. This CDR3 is CASSLHGGTNYGYTF. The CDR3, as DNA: TGTGCCAGCAGCTTACATGGCGGAACTAACTATGGCTACACCTTC. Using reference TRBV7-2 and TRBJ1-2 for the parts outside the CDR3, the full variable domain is GAGVSQSPSNKVTEKGKDVELRCDPISGHTALYWYRQSLGQGLEFLIYFQGNSAPDKSGLPSDRFSAERTGGSVSTLTIQRTQQEDSAVYLCASSLHGGTNYGYTFGSGTRLTVV.

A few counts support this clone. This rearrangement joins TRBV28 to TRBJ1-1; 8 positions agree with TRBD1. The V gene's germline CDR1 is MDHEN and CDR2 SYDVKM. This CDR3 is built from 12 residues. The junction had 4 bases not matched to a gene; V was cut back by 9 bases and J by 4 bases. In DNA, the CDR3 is TGTGCCAGTCAGGGGGCTCTCACTGAAGCTTTCTTT. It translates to CASQGALTEAFF.

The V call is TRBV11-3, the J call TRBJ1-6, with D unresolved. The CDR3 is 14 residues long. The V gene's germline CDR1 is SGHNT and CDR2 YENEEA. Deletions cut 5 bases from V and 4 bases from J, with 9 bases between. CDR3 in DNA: TGTGCCAGCAGCCTAACAGCATATAATTCACCCCTCCACTTT. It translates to CASSLTAYNSPLHF.

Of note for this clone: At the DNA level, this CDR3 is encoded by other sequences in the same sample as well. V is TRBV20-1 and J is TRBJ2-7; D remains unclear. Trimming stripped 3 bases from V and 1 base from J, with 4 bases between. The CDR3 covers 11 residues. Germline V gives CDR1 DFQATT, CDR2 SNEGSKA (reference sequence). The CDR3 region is CSARASYEQYF. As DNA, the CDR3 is TGCAGTGCTAGGGCTTCCTACGAGCAGTACTTC.

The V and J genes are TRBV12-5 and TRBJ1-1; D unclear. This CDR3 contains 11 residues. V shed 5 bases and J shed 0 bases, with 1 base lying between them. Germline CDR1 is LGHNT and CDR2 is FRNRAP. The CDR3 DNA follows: TGTGCTAGTGGTCTGAACACTGAAGCTTTCTTT. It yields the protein CASGLNTEAFF.

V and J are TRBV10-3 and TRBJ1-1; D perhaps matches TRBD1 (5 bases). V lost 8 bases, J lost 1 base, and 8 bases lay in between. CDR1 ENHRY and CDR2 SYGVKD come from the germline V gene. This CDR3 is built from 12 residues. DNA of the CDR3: TGTGCCATCTCAGACAGGAACACTGAAGCTTTCTTT. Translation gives CAISDRNTEAFF.

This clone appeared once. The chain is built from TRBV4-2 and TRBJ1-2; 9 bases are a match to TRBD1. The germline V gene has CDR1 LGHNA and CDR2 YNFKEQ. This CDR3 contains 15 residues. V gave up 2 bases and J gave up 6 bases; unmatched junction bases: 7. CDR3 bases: TGTGCCAGCAGCCAATTAACAGGGGGCGGAGATGGCTACACCTTC. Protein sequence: CASSQLTGGGDGYTF.

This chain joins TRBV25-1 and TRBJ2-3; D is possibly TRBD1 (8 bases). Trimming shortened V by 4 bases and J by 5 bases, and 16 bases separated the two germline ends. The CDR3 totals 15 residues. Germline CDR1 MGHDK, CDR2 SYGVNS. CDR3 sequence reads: CASSGGGTGGDTQYF. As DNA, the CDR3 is TGTGCCAGCAGTGGGGGGGGGACAGGTGGAGATACGCAGTATTTT.

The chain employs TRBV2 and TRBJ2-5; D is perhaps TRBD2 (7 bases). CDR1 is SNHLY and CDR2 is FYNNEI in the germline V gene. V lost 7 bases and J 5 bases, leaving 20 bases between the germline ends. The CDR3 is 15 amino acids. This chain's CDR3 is CASTKEGGARETQYF. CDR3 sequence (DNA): TGTGCCAGCACCAAAGAGGGGGGGGCGCGGGAGACCCAGTACTTC. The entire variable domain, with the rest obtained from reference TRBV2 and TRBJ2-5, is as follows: EPEVTQTPSHQVTQMGQEVILRCVPISNHLYFYWYRQILGQKVEFLVSFYNNEISEKSEIFDDQFSVERPDGSNFTLKIRSTKLEDSAMYFCASTKEGGARETQYFGPGTRLLVL.

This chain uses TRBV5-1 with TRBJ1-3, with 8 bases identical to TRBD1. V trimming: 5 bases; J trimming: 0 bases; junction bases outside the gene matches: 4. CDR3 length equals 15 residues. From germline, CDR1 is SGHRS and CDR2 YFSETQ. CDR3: CASRRDRSSGNTIYF. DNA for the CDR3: TGCGCCAGCAGGCGGGACAGGAGCTCTGGAAACACCATATATTTT.

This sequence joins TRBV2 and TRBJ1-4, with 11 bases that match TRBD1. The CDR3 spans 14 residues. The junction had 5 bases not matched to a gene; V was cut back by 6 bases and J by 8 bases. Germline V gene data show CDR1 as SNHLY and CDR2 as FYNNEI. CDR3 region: CASRGQGGGEKLFF. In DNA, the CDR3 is TGTGCCAGCAGGGGACAGGGGGGAGGAGAAAAACTGTTTTTT.

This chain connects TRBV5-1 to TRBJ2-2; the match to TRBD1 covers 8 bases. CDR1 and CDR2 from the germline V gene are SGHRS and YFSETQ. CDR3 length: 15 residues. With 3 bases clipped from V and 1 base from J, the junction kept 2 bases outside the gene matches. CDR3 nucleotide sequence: TGCGCCAGCAGCTCCGGGACAGGGAACACCGGGGAGCTGTTTTTT. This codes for CASSSGTGNTGELFF.

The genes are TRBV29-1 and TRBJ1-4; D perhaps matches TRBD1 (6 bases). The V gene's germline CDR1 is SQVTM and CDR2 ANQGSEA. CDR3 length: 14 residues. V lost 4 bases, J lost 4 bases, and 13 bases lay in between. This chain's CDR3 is CSVGGGTGNEKLFF. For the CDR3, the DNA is TGCAGCGTTGGAGGGGGAACGGGTAATGAAAAACTGTTTTTT.

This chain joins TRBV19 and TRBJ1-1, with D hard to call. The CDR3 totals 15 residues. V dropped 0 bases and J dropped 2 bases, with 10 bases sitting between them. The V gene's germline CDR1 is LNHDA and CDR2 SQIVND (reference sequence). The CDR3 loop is CASSIDRWGNTEAFF. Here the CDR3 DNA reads TGTGCCAGTAGTATAGACAGGTGGGGAAACACTGAAGCTTTCTTT.

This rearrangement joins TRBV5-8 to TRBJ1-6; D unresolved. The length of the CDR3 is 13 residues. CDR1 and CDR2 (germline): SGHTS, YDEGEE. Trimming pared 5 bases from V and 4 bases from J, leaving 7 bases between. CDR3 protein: CASRGYYNSPLHF. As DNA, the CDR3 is TGTGCCAGCAGGGGGTATTATAATTCACCCCTCCACTTT.

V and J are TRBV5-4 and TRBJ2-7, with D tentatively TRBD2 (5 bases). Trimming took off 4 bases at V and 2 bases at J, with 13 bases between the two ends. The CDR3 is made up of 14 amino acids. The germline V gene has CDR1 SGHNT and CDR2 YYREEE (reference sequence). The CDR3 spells CASSPRGGTYEQYF. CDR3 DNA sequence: TGTGCCAGCAGCCCCCGGGGTGGGACCTACGAGCAGTACTTC.

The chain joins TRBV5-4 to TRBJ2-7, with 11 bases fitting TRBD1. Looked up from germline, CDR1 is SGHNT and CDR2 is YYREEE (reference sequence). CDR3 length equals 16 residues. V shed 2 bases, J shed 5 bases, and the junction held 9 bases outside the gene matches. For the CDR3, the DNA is TGTGCCAGCAGCTTTTCCGGGACAGGGGGGCACCACGAGCAGTACTTC. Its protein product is CASSFSGTGGHHEQYF.

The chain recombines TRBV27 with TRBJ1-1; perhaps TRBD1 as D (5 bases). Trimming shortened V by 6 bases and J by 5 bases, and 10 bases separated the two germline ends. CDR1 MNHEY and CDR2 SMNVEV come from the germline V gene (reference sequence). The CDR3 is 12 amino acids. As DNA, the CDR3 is TGTGCCAGCAGCACCGGGGGTACTGAAGCTTTCTTT. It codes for CASSTGGTEAFF.

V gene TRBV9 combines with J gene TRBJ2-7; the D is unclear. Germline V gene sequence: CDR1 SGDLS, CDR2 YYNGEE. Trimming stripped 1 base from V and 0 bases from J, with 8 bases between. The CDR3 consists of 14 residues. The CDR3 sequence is CASSVTATSYEQYF. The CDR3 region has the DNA TGTGCCAGCAGCGTAACAGCTACCTCCTACGAGCAGTACTTC.

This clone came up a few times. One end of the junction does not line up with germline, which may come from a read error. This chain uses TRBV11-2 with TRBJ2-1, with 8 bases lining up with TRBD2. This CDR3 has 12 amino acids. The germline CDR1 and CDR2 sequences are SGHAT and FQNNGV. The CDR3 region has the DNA TGTGCCACCAGCAGGACTAGCCATGAGCAGTTCTTC. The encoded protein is CATSRTSHEQFF.

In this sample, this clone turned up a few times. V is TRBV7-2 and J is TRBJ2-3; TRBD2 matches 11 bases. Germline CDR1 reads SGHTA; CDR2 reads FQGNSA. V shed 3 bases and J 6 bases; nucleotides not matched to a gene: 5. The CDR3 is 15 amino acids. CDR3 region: CASSFSGGARDTQYF. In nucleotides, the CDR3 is TGTGCCAGCAGCTTTAGCGGGGGGGCCAGGGATACGCAGTATTTT. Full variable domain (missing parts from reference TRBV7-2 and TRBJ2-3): GAGVSQSPSNKVTEKGKDVELRCDPISGHTALYWYRQSLGQGLEFLIYFQGNSAPDKSGLPSDRFSAERTGGSVSTLTIQRTQQEDSAVYLCASSFSGGARDTQYFGPGTRLTVL.

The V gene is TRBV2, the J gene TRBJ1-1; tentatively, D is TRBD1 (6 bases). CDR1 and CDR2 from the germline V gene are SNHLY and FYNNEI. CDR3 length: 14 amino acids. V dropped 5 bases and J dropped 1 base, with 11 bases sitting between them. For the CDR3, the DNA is TGTGCCAGCAGTCAACAGGGAGGGAACACTGAAGCTTTCTTT. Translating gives CASSQQGGNTEAFF.

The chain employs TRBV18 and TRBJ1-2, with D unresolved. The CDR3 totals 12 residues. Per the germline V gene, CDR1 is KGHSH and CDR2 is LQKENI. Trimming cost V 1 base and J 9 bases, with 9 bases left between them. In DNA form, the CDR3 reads TGTGCCAGCTCACCACTTGGGGATAGCTACACCTTC. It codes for CASSPLGDSYTF.

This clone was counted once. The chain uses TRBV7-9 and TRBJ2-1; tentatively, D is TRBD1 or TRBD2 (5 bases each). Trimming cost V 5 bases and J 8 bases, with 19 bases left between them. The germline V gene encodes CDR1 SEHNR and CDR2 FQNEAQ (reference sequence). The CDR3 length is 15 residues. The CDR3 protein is CASSLRDPTHYEQFF. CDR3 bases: TGTGCCAGCAGCCTAAGGGACCCGACTCACTATGAGCAGTTCTTC.